What follows are 23 T cell receptor beta chains derived from one specimen sequenced in a study of blood T cell repertoires in COVID-19. The method was immunoSEQ multiplex PCR; TCRdb's version includes in-frame clones alone and lacks a portion of them. The table lists some 200,000 clones, roughly nine tenths of them singletons. Sequenced input: peripheral blood. Every receptor here comes from a woman younger than 35 who had recovered from COVID-19.

The chain has TRBV10-3 and TRBJ1-1, with TRBD1 as a possible D gene (5 bases). Trimming removed 0 bases at V and 5 bases at J, with 16 bases between. Germline loops: CDR1 ENHRY, CDR2 SYGVKD. The CDR3 is 16 amino acids. CDR3 nucleotides: TGTGCCATCAGTGAGTCGAGGTCGGGGGGACCGACTGAAGCTTTCTTT. Translation gives CAISESRSGGPTEAFF.

The rearrangement links TRBV5-1 to TRBJ2-5, with D maybe TRBD2 (6 bases). Germline-derived CDR1 and CDR2 are SGHRS and YFSETQ. Between the trimmed V and J ends, which lost 4 bases and 2 bases, there was a span of 9 bases. This CDR3 region has 13 residues. DNA of the CDR3: TGCGCCAGCAGCAGGGGACTTCAAGAGACCCAGTACTTC. The encoded protein is CASSRGLQETQYF.

This chain links TRBV29-1 with TRBJ1-2; a weak D match, TRBD1 (5 bases). This CDR3 spans 13 amino acids. The germline CDR1 and CDR2 sequences are SQVTM and ANQGSEA. Deletions cut 6 bases from V and 4 bases from J, with 15 bases between. The CDR3 DNA follows: TGCAGCGTCTTTACGGGACTCCGCTATGGCTACACCTTC. It encodes CSVFTGLRYGYTF.

The sample holds a few counts of this clone. The CDR3 DNA reads TGTGCCAGCAGTTTCGGAGAAGCCTACGAGCAGTACTTC. It translates to CASSFGEAYEQYF. The chain employs TRBV27 and TRBJ2-7; D is undetermined. Germline V lookup: CDR1 MNHEY, CDR2 SMNVEV (reference sequence). The germline V and J ends were trimmed by 3 bases and 2 bases, with 8 bases remaining between them. The CDR3 extends over 13 amino acids.

The chain links TRBV6-4 to TRBJ2-5, with TRBD1 matching over 12 bases. CDR3 length: 16 residues. Germline V CDR1 and CDR2: MRHNA, SNTAGT. The trim removed 2 bases at V and 5 bases at J, leaving 6 bases unmatched. CDR3: CASSDRDRGLRETQYF. The CDR3 nucleotides are TGTGCCAGCAGTGACCGGGACAGGGGGCTGCGGGAGACCCAGTACTTC.

This sequence joins TRBV20-1 and TRBJ1-2; D is unresolved. The CDR3 has 10 residues. V lost 7 bases, J lost 1 base, and 4 bases lay in between. In germline, CDR1 is DFQATT, CDR2 SNEGSKA (reference sequence). In DNA, the CDR3 is TGCAGTGGTTATAACTATGGCTACACCTTC. It codes for CSGYNYGYTF.

This clone was counted a single time. At one boundary the junction diverges from the germline segment, which might be a read error. This chain links TRBV18 with TRBJ2-1; D possibly corresponds to TRBD2 (6 bases). Germline CDR1 is KGHSH and CDR2 is LQKENI. The CDR3 sequence is 14 residues long. Here the CDR3 reads CASSPPLDPGERFF. The CDR3 DNA is TGTGCCAGCTCACCACCGTTAGACCCGGGGGAGCGGTTCTTC.

This clone has just one count. The chain joins TRBV30 to TRBJ1-1; D gene uncertain. The CDR3 consists of 15 residues. V lost 2 bases, J lost 7 bases, and 20 bases lay in between. Germline CDR1 reads GTSNPN; CDR2 reads SVGIG (reference sequence). CDR3 bases: TGTGCCTGGAGTACCGGGATACCCCGAATAGGTGAAGCTTTCTTT. Protein sequence: CAWSTGIPRIGEAFF.

The chain recombines TRBV28 with TRBJ2-1; 11 positions agree with TRBD2. The CDR3 spans 15 residues. Germline V gene sequence: CDR1 MDHEN, CDR2 SYDVKM. V shed 6 bases and J 3 bases; nucleotides not matched to a gene: 4. CDR3 amino acids: CASSPLAGGYNEQFF. The CDR3 bases are TGTGCCAGCAGCCCCCTAGCGGGAGGCTACAATGAGCAGTTCTTC.

The rearrangement uses TRBV30 and TRBJ2-7; 11 bases match TRBD1. The CDR3 is 14 residues long. The germline V gene encodes CDR1 GTSNPN and CDR2 SVGIG (reference sequence). J lost 3 bases, V lost 3 bases, and 4 bases had no gene match. CDR3 DNA sequence: TGTGCCTGGAGCTGGACAGGGGGCCTCTACGAGCAGTACTTC. Translating it yields CAWSWTGGLYEQYF.

The chain links TRBV6-4 to TRBJ2-1, with 11 bases matching TRBD2. The CDR3 is made up of 16 amino acids. Germline V gene lookup returns CDR1 MRHNA and CDR2 SNTAGT. J was trimmed by 2 bases and V by 7 bases; bases with no gene match: 7. This CDR3 reads CASTEIAGGPYNEQFF. CDR3 nucleotide sequence: TGTGCCAGCACTGAGATAGCGGGAGGGCCCTACAATGAGCAGTTCTTC.

This clone has only one observation. In the same sample, other DNA sequences code for this CDR3. The rearrangement joins TRBV11-2 to TRBJ1-2; 8 positions match TRBD1. This CDR3 has 13 amino acids. The J segment lost 7 bases and the V segment lost 5 bases, leaving 6 bases of the junction unmatched. CDR1 SGHAT and CDR2 FQNNGV come from the germline V gene. CDR3 sequence reads: CASSLDRGTGYTF. In DNA form, the CDR3 reads TGTGCCAGCAGCCTCGACAGGGGTACTGGCTACACCTTC.

Only one count was recorded for this clone. This sequence joins TRBV9 and TRBJ1-2, with 8 bases identical to TRBD1. The CDR3 contains 16 residues. Germline V gives CDR1 SGDLS, CDR2 YYNGEE. V lost 1 base and J lost 3; bases outside the gene matches: 8. The CDR3 loop reads CASSVPQTGEDYGYTF. The CDR3 coding sequence is TGTGCCAGCAGCGTACCACAGACAGGGGAAGACTATGGCTACACCTTC.

The chain carries TRBV19 and TRBJ2-5; TRBD1 matches at 7 bases. This CDR3 has 14 residues. V trimming: 5 bases; J trimming: 4 bases; junction bases outside the gene matches: 7. Germline V gene data show CDR1 as LNHDA and CDR2 as SQIVND (reference sequence). CDR3: CASSPTGWGETQYF. In DNA, the CDR3 is TGTGCCAGTAGTCCGACAGGGTGGGGAGAGACCCAGTACTTC.

This chain joins TRBV9 and TRBJ2-1; TRBD2 matches at 9 bases. This CDR3 region has 15 residues. Germline V CDR1 and CDR2: SGDLS, YYNGEE. V was pared by 4 bases and J by 8 bases, with 10 bases of the junction left unmatched. Here the CDR3 reads CASSTGTSQRDEQFF. In DNA, the CDR3 is TGTGCCAGCAGCACCGGGACTAGCCAGCGGGATGAGCAGTTCTTC.

V usage is TRBV5-5 and J usage is TRBJ1-2; 7 positions match TRBD1. Germline CDR1 reads SGHKS; CDR2 reads YYEKEE (reference sequence). The CDR3 runs to 16 residues. V was pared by 3 bases and J by 4 bases, with 12 bases of the junction left unmatched. CDR3 loop: CASSSLGTVVPYGYTF. CDR3 DNA: TGTGCCAGCAGCTCCCTAGGGACAGTGGTCCCCTATGGCTACACCTTC.

The CDR3, as DNA: TGTGCCTGGAGTGTGAGGGTCTACAGTCTAAGAGCTTTCTTT. Amino acid sequence: CAWSVRVYSLRAFF. The chain is built from TRBV30 and TRBJ1-1, with D unresolved. Deletions cut 0 bases from V and 10 bases from J, with 18 bases between. CDR1 is GTSNPN and CDR2 is SVGIG in the germline V gene (reference sequence). This CDR3 has 14 amino acids. Drawing the rest from reference TRBV30 and TRBJ1-1, the complete variable domain is SQTIHQWPATLVQPVGSPLSLECTVEGTSNPNLYWYRQAAGRGLQLLFYSVGIGQISSEVPQNLSASRPQDRQFILSSKKLLLSDSGFYLCAWSVRVYSLRAFFGQGTRLTVV.

The gene calls are TRBV9 and TRBJ1-1; the D is unclear. The germline gives CDR1 SGDLS, CDR2 YYNGEE. This CDR3 contains 12 residues. V dropped 0 bases and J dropped 6 bases, with 6 bases sitting between them. The CDR3 sequence is CASSVEGAEAFF. The CDR3 coding sequence is TGTGCCAGCAGCGTAGAGGGAGCTGAAGCTTTCTTT.

CDR3 in DNA: TGTGCCAGCAGCACCCGGGGGTCTAGCGGGAGCATCCATGAGCAGTTCTTC. Protein sequence: CASSTRGSSGSIHEQFF. The rearrangement joins TRBV7-9 to TRBJ2-1, with TRBD2 identical over 10 bases. This CDR3 has 17 residues. The V gene's germline CDR1 is SEHNR and CDR2 FQNEAQ (reference sequence). V lost 5 bases, J lost 8 bases, and 15 bases stayed unmatched.

The chain carries TRBV19 and TRBJ2-7; tentatively, D is TRBD1 (6 bases). This CDR3 contains 15 residues. Germline V lookup: CDR1 LNHDA, CDR2 SQIVND (reference sequence). V lost 6 bases and J 3 bases, leaving 18 bases between the germline ends. CDR3 region: CASRLSGQPVYEQYF. The CDR3 coding sequence is TGTGCCAGTAGGCTATCGGGACAACCTGTCTACGAGCAGTACTTC.

The V and J genes are TRBV18 and TRBJ2-7; possibly TRBD1 for D (5 bases). V shed 6 bases and J shed 0 bases, with 9 bases lying between them. Germline V CDR1 and CDR2: KGHSH, LQKENI. The CDR3 length is 13 residues. CDR3 bases: TGTGCCAGCTCCCAGGGTAACTCCTACGAGCAGTACTTC. Residues: CASSQGNSYEQYF.

This clone appeared a single time. The J gene is TRBJ1-5, the V gene TRBV10-1, with 8 nucleotides matching TRBD1. This CDR3 region has 19 residues. Per germline, CDR1 WNHNN and CDR2 SYGVQD (reference sequence). V lost 0 bases to trimming and J lost 2 bases; unmatched junction nucleotides: 12. CDR3 in amino acids: CASSESKRQGRLGNQPQHF. CDR3 DNA: TGCGCCAGCAGTGAGTCGAAGAGACAGGGGAGGCTAGGCAATCAGCCCCAGCATTTT.

V gene TRBV7-6 combines with J gene TRBJ2-6, with D possibly being TRBD2 (6 bases). The CDR3 runs 16 residues. Germline V gene sequence: CDR1 SGHVS, CDR2 FNYEAQ. Trimming stripped 5 bases from V and 2 bases from J, with 13 bases between. CDR3 sequence (DNA): TGTGCCAGCAGCCGAATACGGGGGACTGGGGCCAACGTCCTGACTTTC. Its protein is CASSRIRGTGANVLTF.